A single sample gave rise to the 3 T cell receptor beta chains below, sequenced in a study of shared clonotypes between healthy human individuals. The naive CD8 fraction comprised CD45RO-negative cells positively selected for CCR7 and excluded terminally differentiated effector memory CD45RA+ cells. The repertoire was sequenced with immunoSEQ multiplex PCR; TCRdb's copy has only in-frame clones and lacks some. This table has about 2.1 million clones, 90% to 95% appearing once. Sequences were obtained from naive CD8+ T cells from PBMCs. The receptors originated from a man younger than 35 in good health. Some clones in this sample may be carry-over from other donors' samples.

Comment on this clone: Other DNA sequences in the sample encode the same CDR3. V is TRBV27 and J is TRBJ2-7; 7 bases align to TRBD2. With 4 bases clipped from V and 4 bases from J, the junction kept 7 bases outside the gene matches. The germline V gene encodes CDR1 MNHEY and CDR2 SMNVEV (reference sequence). The CDR3 length is 14 residues. For the CDR3, the DNA is TGTGCCAGCAGTTCGGCGGCGGGAGTTTACGAGCAGTACTTC. Its protein product is CASSSAAGVYEQYF.

In DNA form, the CDR3 reads TGTGCCAGCAGCTTACCGGGACAGGACCGCACCTATGGCTACACCTTC. Translating gives CASSLPGQDRTYGYTF. The chain combines TRBV7-9 with TRBJ1-2; 8 nucleotides align to TRBD1. V gave up 2 bases and J gave up 4 bases; unmatched junction bases: 9. The CDR3 contains 16 residues. The germline gives CDR1 SEHNR, CDR2 FQNEAQ (reference sequence).

The chain joins TRBV27 to TRBJ2-7, with D unresolved. Looked up from germline, CDR1 is MNHEY and CDR2 is SMNVEV (reference sequence). V dropped 0 bases and J dropped 3 bases, with 9 bases sitting between them. CDR3 size: 14 residues. CDR3 in amino acids: CASSLSPSLYEQYF. The CDR3 nucleotides read TGTGCCAGCAGTTTATCTCCCTCCCTCTACGAGCAGTACTTC.